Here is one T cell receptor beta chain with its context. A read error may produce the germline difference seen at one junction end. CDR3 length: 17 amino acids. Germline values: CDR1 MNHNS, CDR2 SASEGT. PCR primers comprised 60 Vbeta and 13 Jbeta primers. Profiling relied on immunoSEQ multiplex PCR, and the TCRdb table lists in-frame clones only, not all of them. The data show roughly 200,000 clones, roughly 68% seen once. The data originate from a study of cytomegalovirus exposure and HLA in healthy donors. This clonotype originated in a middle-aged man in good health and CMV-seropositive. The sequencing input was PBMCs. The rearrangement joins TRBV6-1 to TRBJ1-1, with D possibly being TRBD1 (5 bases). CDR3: CAISESTLSGLNTEAFF. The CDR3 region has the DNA TGTGCCATCAGTGAGTCGACTCTGTCAGGGTTGAACACTGAAGCTTTCTTT.